This T cell receptor (beta chain) was documented in a study of T cells expressing NK-cell markers. No DNA is given; TCRdb re-called the 5' RACE reads and lists each CDR3 protein once. This listing includes approximately 110,000 distinct CDR3 sequences. The CDR3 extends over 13 amino acids. The source of this sequence is a woman between 18 and 70 years old in good health. V is TRBV12-3 or TRBV12-4 and J is TRBJ2-5; TCRdb calls TRBD1, which cannot be checked without DNA. Sequences were obtained from blood T cells: a sorted CD56 or NKG2C T cell subset, CD4+ or CD8+ T cells, or bulk PBMC T cells (not recorded which). CDR3 in amino acids: CASRPSALETQYF.